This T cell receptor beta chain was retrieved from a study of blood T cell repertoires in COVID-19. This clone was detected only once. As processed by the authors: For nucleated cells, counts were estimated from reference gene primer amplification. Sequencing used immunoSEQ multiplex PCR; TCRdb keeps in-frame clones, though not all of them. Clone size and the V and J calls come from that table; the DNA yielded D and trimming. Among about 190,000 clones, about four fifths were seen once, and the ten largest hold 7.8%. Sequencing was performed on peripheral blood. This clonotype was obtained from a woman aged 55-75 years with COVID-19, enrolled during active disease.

CDR3 in amino acids: CASSLVGGEQYV. The CDR3 DNA reads as TGTGCCAGCAGTTTAGTAGGAGGCGAGCAGTACGTC. This sequence joins TRBV6-6 and TRBJ2-7, with D maybe TRBD2 (5 bases). The length of the CDR3 is 12 residues. The V gene lost 4 bases and the J gene lost 6 bases, with 10 bases spanning the gap. In germline, CDR1 is MNHNY, CDR2 SVGAGI (reference sequence).